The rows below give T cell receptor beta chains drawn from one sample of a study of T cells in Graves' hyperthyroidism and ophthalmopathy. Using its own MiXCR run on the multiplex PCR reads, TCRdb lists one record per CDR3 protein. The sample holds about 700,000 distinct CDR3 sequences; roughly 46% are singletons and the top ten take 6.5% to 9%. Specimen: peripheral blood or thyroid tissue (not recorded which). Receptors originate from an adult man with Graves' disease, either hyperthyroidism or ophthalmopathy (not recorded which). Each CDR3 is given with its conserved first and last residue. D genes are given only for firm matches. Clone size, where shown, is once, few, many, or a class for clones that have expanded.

TGTGCCAGCAGCTTACGTTCCCAGGGAAACTACGAGCAGTACTTC	CASSLRSQGNYEQYF	TRBJ2-7	-	TRBV7-8	-
TGTGCCAGCAGCTTTGGTCGACTAGTGGGCCAAGAGACCCAGTACTTC	CASSFGRLVGQETQYF	TRBJ2-5	-	TRBV7-6	-
TGTGCCAGAAGGACAGCGAACACCGGGGAGCTGGTTTTT	CARRTANTGELVF	TRBJ2-2	-	TRBV2	-
TGTGCCACCAGTGATCCGGGGTTAAACACCGGGGAGCTGTTTTTT	CATSDPGLNTGELFF	TRBJ2-2	-	TRBV24-1	few
TGTGCCAGCAGCCTTTCAGGGACAGGCTATAATGAAAAACTGTTTTTT	CASSLSGTGYNEKLFF	TRBJ1-4	TRBD1	TRBV7-9	-
TGCGCCAGCAGTGAGTCATGGGGGCGAGGGACAGATACGCAGTATTTT	CASSESWGRGTDTQYF	TRBJ2-3	-	TRBV10-1	-
TGTGCCATCAGAGGACAGGTTAATTGGGAGGGCACTGAAGCTTTCTTT	CAIRGQVNWEGTEAFF	TRBJ1-1	TRBD1	TRBV10-3	-
TGTGCCAGCAGTTACTCCCGGACAGGACGCATGAACACTGAAGCTTTCTTT	CASSYSRTGRMNTEAFF	TRBJ1-1	TRBD1	TRBV6-5	few
TGTGCCACCAGTGATTCCCTTTTATGGGGATATAGCAATCAGCCCCAGCATTTT	CATSDSLLWGYSNQPQHF	TRBJ1-5	-	TRBV24-1	many
TGTGCCAGCAGTCCTCCTCCCCACTACGAGCAGTACTTC	CASSPPPHYEQYF	TRBJ2-7	-	TRBV6-5	few